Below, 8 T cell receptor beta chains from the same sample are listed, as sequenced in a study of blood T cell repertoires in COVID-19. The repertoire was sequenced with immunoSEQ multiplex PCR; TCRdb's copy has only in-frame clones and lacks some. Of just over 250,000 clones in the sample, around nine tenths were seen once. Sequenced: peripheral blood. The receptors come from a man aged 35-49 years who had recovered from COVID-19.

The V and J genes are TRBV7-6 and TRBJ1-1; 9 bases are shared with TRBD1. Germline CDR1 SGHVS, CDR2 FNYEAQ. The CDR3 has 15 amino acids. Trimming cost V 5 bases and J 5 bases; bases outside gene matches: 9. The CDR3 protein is CASSAWDREGTEAFF. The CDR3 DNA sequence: TGTGCCAGCAGCGCTTGGGACAGGGAGGGGACTGAAGCTTTCTTT. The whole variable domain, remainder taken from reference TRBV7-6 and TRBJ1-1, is GAGVSQSPRYKVTKRGQDVALRCDPISGHVSLYWYRQALGQGPEFLTYFNYEAQQDKSGLPNDRFSAERPEGSISTLTIQRTEQRDSAMYRCASSAWDREGTEAFFGQGTRLTVV.

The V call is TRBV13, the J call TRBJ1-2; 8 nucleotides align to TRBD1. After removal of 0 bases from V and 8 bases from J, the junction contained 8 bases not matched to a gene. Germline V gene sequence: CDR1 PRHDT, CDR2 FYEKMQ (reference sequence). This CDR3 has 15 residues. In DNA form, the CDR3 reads TGTGCCAGCAGCTTAGGTCTCTCGCGACAGGGGGGCTACACCTTC. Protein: CASSLGLSRQGGYTF. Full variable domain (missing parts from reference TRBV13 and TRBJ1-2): AAGVIQSPRHLIKEKRETATLKCYPIPRHDTVYWYQQGPGQDPQFLISFYEKMQSDKGSIPDRFSAQQFSDYHSELNMSSLELGDSALYFCASSLGLSRQGGYTFGSGTRLTVV.

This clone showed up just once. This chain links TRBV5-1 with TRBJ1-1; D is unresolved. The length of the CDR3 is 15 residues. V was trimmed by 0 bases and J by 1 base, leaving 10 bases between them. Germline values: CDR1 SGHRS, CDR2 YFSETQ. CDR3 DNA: TGCGCCAGCAGCTTGGACGGCTACAGGAACACTGAAGCTTTCTTT. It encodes CASSLDGYRNTEAFF.

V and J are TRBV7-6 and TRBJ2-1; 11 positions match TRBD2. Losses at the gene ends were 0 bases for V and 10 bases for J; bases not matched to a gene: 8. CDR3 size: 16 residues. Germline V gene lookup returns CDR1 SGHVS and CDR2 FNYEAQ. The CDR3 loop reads CASSLATSGGPTEQFF. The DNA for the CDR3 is TGTGCCAGCAGCTTAGCAACTAGCGGGGGTCCGACCGAGCAGTTCTTC.

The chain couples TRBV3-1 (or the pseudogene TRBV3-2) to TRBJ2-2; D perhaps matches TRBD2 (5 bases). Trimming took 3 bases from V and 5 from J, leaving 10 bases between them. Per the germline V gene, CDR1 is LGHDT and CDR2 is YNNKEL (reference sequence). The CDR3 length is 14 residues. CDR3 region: CASSQEARTGELFF. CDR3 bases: TGTGCCAGCAGCCAGGAGGCGAGGACCGGGGAGCTGTTTTTT.

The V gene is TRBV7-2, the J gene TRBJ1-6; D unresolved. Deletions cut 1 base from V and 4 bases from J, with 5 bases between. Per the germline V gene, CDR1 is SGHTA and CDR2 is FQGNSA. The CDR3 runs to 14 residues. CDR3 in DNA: TGTGCCAGCAGCTTAGGTCCTTATAATTCACCCCTCCACTTT. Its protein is CASSLGPYNSPLHF.

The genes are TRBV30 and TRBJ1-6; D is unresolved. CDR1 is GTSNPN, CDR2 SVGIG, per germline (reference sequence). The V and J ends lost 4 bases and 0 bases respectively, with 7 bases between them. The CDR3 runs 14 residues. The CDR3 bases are TGTGCCTGGAATTCCCTCTCCTATAATTCACCCCTCCACTTT. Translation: CAWNSLSYNSPLHF.

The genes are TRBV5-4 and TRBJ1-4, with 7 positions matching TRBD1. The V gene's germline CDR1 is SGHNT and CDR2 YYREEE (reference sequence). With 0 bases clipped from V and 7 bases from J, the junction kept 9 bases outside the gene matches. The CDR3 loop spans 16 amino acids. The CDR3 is CASSLGQGGGPEKLFF. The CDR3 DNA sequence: TGTGCCAGCAGCTTGGGTCAAGGGGGCGGACCTGAAAAACTGTTTTTT.